Sequencing of this T cell receptor (beta chain) was carried out in a study of a mutant IDH1 vaccine in newly diagnosed glioma. The wider study: Mean patient age was around 40 years; approximately 62% were male and around 40% female.

This clone was observed a handful of times. The antigen is unknown. Study results and caveats: Immune responses induced by the vaccine were seen in 93.3% of patients, spanning multiple MHC alleles.

Only in-frame clones appear in the TCRdb table, and some are missing; sequencing was by immunoSEQ multiplex PCR. The table shows 53,000 or so clones, with around four fifths occurring only once. This sample's time point: week 35, safety follow-up. The content of each vaccine dose was 300 ug of mutant IDH1 20-mer peptide, and topical imiquimod accompanied it. This clonotype originated in a man aged 35 to 55 with glioma. The sequences come from PBMCs, collected from a glioma patient whose treatment included an IDH1 peptide vaccine.

The CDR3 sequence is CASSPAGYNEQFF. CDR3 sequence (DNA): TGCGCCAGCAGTCCAGCGGGGTACAATGAGCAGTTCTTC. The rearrangement links TRBV10-1 to TRBJ2-1; 7 bases align to TRBD2. This CDR3 has 13 residues. Germline-derived CDR1 and CDR2 are WNHNN and SYGVQD (reference sequence). V shed 5 bases, J shed 4 bases, and the junction held 2 bases outside the gene matches.